This T cell receptor (beta chain) was sequenced in a study of regulatory T cells in long-lasting Graves disease. Germline V CDR1 and CDR2: SNHLY, FYNNEI. With 10 bases removed from V and 0 bases from J, the gap between germline ends came to 16 bases. This CDR3 spans 15 amino acids. Arm-PCR of CDR3 regions with iRepertoire HTBI primers generated TCR beta libraries. TCRdb recomputed calls from the multiplex PCR reads with MiXCR, one row per CDR3 protein. The sample lists 420,000 or so distinct CDR3 sequences, approximately 16% occurring once. Time point given: newly diagnosed GD, antithyroid drugs for less than 3 months. There was RNA extracted from PBMCs, and the TCR library was made from it. Clinicians diagnosed Graves' disease using American Thyroid Association guidelines. Study outcomes and limitations: The study found TRBV28, TRBJ1-2 and TRBJ2-5 favored in persistent disease.

Worth noting for this clonotype: Antigen specificity is unknown.

These records were also assigned to another study, of T cells in Graves' hyperthyroidism and ophthalmopathy.

This TCR was recovered from a young woman with Graves disease. The sample here was peripheral blood mononuclear cells (PBMCs), taken at new diagnosis, from a patient treated with antithyroid drugs. V is TRBV2 and J is TRBJ2-1, with D perhaps matching TRBD2 (7 bases). CDR3 loop: CATIRGGSSYNEQFF. CDR3 bases: TGTGCCACCATCAGGGGAGGGAGCTCCTACAATGAGCAGTTCTTC.